The present T cell receptor beta chain was sequenced within a study of T cells after yellow fever vaccination. Germline V gene lookup returns CDR1 LGHDT and CDR2 YNNKEL (reference sequence). This CDR3 region has 14 residues. J gave up 2 bases and V 4 bases, and 4 bases lay outside the gene matches. TCRdb redid the calling of the 5' RACE reads with MiXCR, one entry per CDR3 protein. The sample includes around 350,000 distinct CDR3 sequences, roughly 6.1% of them seen just once. The sample here was PBMCs, taken 5 days after the yellow fever booster vaccination. This clonotype was sampled from a man aged 25-45 years who received the YFV17D yellow fever vaccine. The chain couples TRBV3-1 to TRBJ2-7, with TRBD2 matching over 8 bases. This CDR3 reads CASSRKREPYEQYF. The DNA of the CDR3 is TGTGCCAGCAGCCGAAAGCGGGAGCCCTACGAGCAGTACTTC.